A selection of T cell receptor beta chains follows, all from one sample in a study of patients and donors after allogeneic stem cell transplantation. A single record per CDR3 protein comes from TCRdb applying MiXCR to the RT-PCR reads. The data hold 920,000 or so distinct CDR3 sequences, with approximately 18% observed a single time. The sequenced sample consisted of blood, either unsorted or a sorted T cell fraction (not recorded which). These receptor sequences come from a human donor who was either an allogeneic HSCT recipient or a stem cell or donor lymphocyte infusion donor (not recorded which). It is not recorded whose cells these are; they may come from a transplant donor. Both conserved end residues are part of each CDR3. D genes are given only for firm matches. Some rows mark clone size as missing; the rest say once, few, many or name a class of expanded clone.

J gene,clone size,V gene,D gene,CDR3 DNA,CDR3 protein
TRBJ2-1,-,TRBV7-6,-,TGTGCCAGCAGCCGCGAGCATGGCTCCTACAATGAGCAGTTCTTC,CASSREHGSYNEQFF
TRBJ2-5,few,TRBV9,-,TGTGCCAGCAGCGTAGAGGGGCGGGCCAGGGGATACCAAGAGACCCAGTACTTC,CASSVEGRARGYQETQYF
TRBJ2-1,few,TRBV20-1,-,TGCAGTGTGAGTGGTGGGGGGGCCAATGAGCAGTTCTTC,CSVSGGGANEQFF
TRBJ2-7,once,TRBV15,TRBD2,TGTGCCACCAGCAGAGATGCCAAGAGTGGACTAGCGGGCCCTCGGTACTTC,CATSRDAKSGLAGPRYF
TRBJ2-7,many,TRBV4-1,-,TGCGCCAGCAGCCAAGTGGCGTCGTACGAGCAGTACTTC,CASSQVASYEQYF
TRBJ1-2,-,TRBV30,-,TGTGCCTGGAGTGGGGGAGACTCGGACTACACCTTC,CAWSGGDSDYTF
TRBJ1-1,-,TRBV6-1,TRBD1,TGTGCCAGCAGTGACGACAGGGGTAGTCTTCACACTGAAGCTTTCTTT,CASSDDRGSLHTEAFF
TRBJ2-5,-,TRBV20-1,TRBD2,TGCAGTGCTTGTCCTAGCTGGGTAGCGGGGGGCGCAGAGACCCAGTACTTC,CSACPSWVAGGAETQYF
TRBJ2-3,-,TRBV3-1,-,TGTGCCAGCAGCACACGACTCGCTTTTCCCCCTGCAGATACGCAGTATTTT,CASSTRLAFPPADTQYF
TRBJ2-1,-,TRBV20-1,TRBD2,TGCAGTGCTACCCCGGGACTAGCGGGAAGTGAGCAGTTCTTC,CSATPGLAGSEQFF
TRBJ1-1,-,TRBV6-2/TRBV6-3,-,TGTGCCAGCAGTATCAATACAGGGAGAGTCACTGAAGCTTTCTTT,CASSINTGRVTEAFF
TRBJ2-3,-,TRBV5-1,-,TGCGCCAGCAGCTTACGGGGGAGGAGCCCAGATACGCAGTATTTT,CASSLRGRSPDTQYF
TRBJ1-5,-,TRBV5-1,TRBD1,TGCGCCAGCAGCTTCGGTGACAGGGTCGAGCAGCCCCAGCATTTT,CASSFGDRVEQPQHF
TRBJ1-1,-,TRBV2,TRBD1,TGTGCCAGCAGATACGGACAGGGCGCTGAAGCTTTCTTT,CASRYGQGAEAFF
TRBJ2-7,-,TRBV20-1,TRBD1,TGCAGTGCTAGAGACAAGGGGTTTCGGACAGGGCGGAACGAGCAGTACTTC,CSARDKGFRTGRNEQYF
TRBJ1-2,-,TRBV4-2,-,TGTGCCAGCAGCCTAACGGACCCAGTAGGCTTTAACGGCTACACCTTC,CASSLTDPVGFNGYTF
TRBJ1-1,few,TRBV5-1,-,TGCGCCAGCAGTCATTACCAAGTTGGGGGTAACACTGAAGCTTTCTTT,CASSHYQVGGNTEAFF
TRBJ1-1,-,TRBV19,-,TGTGCCAGTAGTATCGTGGACACTGAAGCTTTCTTT,CASSIVDTEAFF
TRBJ2-2,-,TRBV5-1,-,TGCGCCAGCTCAGGGGAACTAGCCGCCACCGGGGAGCTGTTTTTT,CASSGELAATGELFF
TRBJ1-4,few,TRBV7-9,-,TGTGCCAGCAGCTTGGGCGGACATCTTAATGAAAAACTGTTTTTT,CASSLGGHLNEKLFF
TRBJ1-6,-,TRBV10-3,-,TGTGCCATCAGTGGGCCAGGGCAATCACCCCTCCACTTT,CAISGPGQSPLHF
TRBJ1-1,few,TRBV7-9,-,TGTGCCAGCAGCCTACTCCTGACTGAAGCTTTCTTT,CASSLLLTEAFF
TRBJ1-6,few,TRBV7-2,TRBD1,TGTGCCAGCAGCCCTCGAGACAGGGGGCGAAGTTCACCCCTCCACTTT,CASSPRDRGRSSPLHF
TRBJ1-1,few,TRBV18,-,TGTGCCAGCTCACCTCCGATTAGACCAGGCACTGAAGCTTTCTTT,CASSPPIRPGTEAFF
TRBJ1-3,many,TRBV12-3/TRBV12-4,-,TGTGCCAGCAGACTGACAGGTCGCGGAAACACCATATATTTT,CASRLTGRGNTIYF
TRBJ2-1,-,TRBV7-2,-,TGTGCCAGCAGCTTGATCAACATGAATGTTTACAATGAGCAGTTCTTC,CASSLINMNVYNEQFF
TRBJ2-5,-,TRBV7-2,TRBD1,TGTGCCAGCAGCTTAGGGGGGACAGGGTTAGGAGAGACCCAGTACTTC,CASSLGGTGLGETQYF
TRBJ1-1,few,TRBV7-9,-,TGTGCCAGCAGCTTAACGACAGGATGGGGTGAAGCTTTCTTT,CASSLTTGWGEAFF
TRBJ2-3,-,TRBV4-1,TRBD2,TGCGCCAGCAGGGGACTAGCGGGAGGGCGTTCCCACACAGATACGCAGTATTTT,CASRGLAGGRSHTDTQYF
TRBJ1-4,-,TRBV6-7,-,TGTGCCAGCAGTGCGTACATCGGAACTAATGAAAAACTGTTTTTT,CASSAYIGTNEKLFF
TRBJ1-5,few,TRBV9,-,TGTGCCAGCAGCGTAGAAGGGCTTAGCAATCAGCCCCAGCATTTT,CASSVEGLSNQPQHF
TRBJ1-1,-,TRBV9,TRBD1,TGTGCCAGCAGCGAAACAGGGGGCTGGAACACTGAAGCTTTCTTT,CASSETGGWNTEAFF
TRBJ2-1,-,TRBV6-1,TRBD1,TGTGCCAGCATGTCAGGACAGGGCCTGGATGAGCAGTTCTTC,CASMSGQGLDEQFF
TRBJ1-5,-,TRBV4-1,-,TGCGCCAGCAGCCAAGATCCGGGACCATGGCAGGGCCGGCAGCCCCAGCATTTT,CASSQDPGPWQGRQPQHF
TRBJ2-1,-,TRBV3-1,TRBD2,TGTGCCAGCAGCCAAGATTCGGGGAGGGTGGATGAGCAGTTCTTC,CASSQDSGRVDEQFF
TRBJ2-1,-,TRBV9,-,TGTGCCAGCAGCTTCCAGGACTTCACCAGCTCCTACAATGAGCAGTTCTTC,CASSFQDFTSSYNEQFF
TRBJ2-7,once,TRBV7-9,TRBD1,TGTGCCAGCAGCTGGACAGGGGACGAGCAGTACTTC,CASSWTGDEQYF
TRBJ2-5,-,TRBV19,TRBD2,TGTGCCAGTAAGGCCGGGACTAGGGGCCAAGAGACCCAGTACTTC,CASKAGTRGQETQYF
TRBJ2-7,many,TRBV12-3/TRBV12-4,TRBD1,TGTGCCAGCAGGCAGACCGGACAGGTCTACGAGCAGTACTTC,CASRQTGQVYEQYF
TRBJ2-7,-,TRBV28,-,TGTGCCAGCGGACTTGGGGATTACGAGCAGTACTTC,CASGLGDYEQYF
TRBJ1-5,few,TRBV3-1,TRBD1,TGTGCCAGCAGTCTACAGGGGGAGCAGCCCCAGCATTTT,CASSLQGEQPQHF
TRBJ2-7,few,TRBV9,TRBD1,TGTGCCAGCAGCGTAGCCGACGGACAGGGGAGTCAGTACTTC,CASSVADGQGSQYF
TRBJ1-1,few,TRBV4-2,-,TGTGCCAGCAGCCAGGCCCCTACAGGGAACGGTGAAGCTTTCTTT,CASSQAPTGNGEAFF
TRBJ1-1,-,TRBV5-1,TRBD1,TGCGCCAGCAGCGGGGGACAGGGACCTAACTCTGAAGCTTTCTTT,CASSGGQGPNSEAFF
TRBJ2-2,-,TRBV20-1,-,TGCAGTGCTAAGGACTATGAGAACACCGGGGAGCTGTTTTTT,CSAKDYENTGELFF
TRBJ2-6,few,TRBV5-1,TRBD1,TGCGCCAGCAGCTGGACAGGGTTGGACGGGGCCAACGTCCTGACTTTC,CASSWTGLDGANVLTF
TRBJ2-1,few,TRBV2,TRBD1,TGTGCCAGCGATTTGGGACAGCGAAGCTCCTACAATGAGCAGTTCTTC,CASDLGQRSSYNEQFF